The rows below give T cell receptor beta chains drawn from one sample of a study of shared clonotypes between healthy human individuals. Sequencing used immunoSEQ multiplex PCR; TCRdb keeps in-frame clones, though not all of them. The data contain millions of clones, about 93% of them singletons. Material: naive CD8+ T cells from PBMCs. The origin of the receptors is a man aged 18 to 30 in good health. Some clones in this sample may be carry-over from other donors' samples. Each CDR3 is given with its conserved first and last residue. The D gene is left open where the match is weak. Rows give clone size only sometimes, using once, few, many, or a class for an expanded clone.

size	V	J	D	DNA	CDR3
NA	TRBV5-8	TRBJ2-5	NA	TGTGCCAGCAGCTCCGGACAGCTGTACCAAGAGACCCAGTACTTC	CASSSGQLYQETQYF
NA	TRBV4-2	TRBJ2-2	NA	TGTGCCAGCAGCCCTCTGAGCACTCCTAAAGACGGGGAGCTGTTTTTT	CASSPLSTPKDGELFF
NA	TRBV14	TRBJ1-2	NA	TGTGCCAGCAGCCACCAGTCTTCCTATGGCTACACCTTC	CASSHQSSYGYTF
NA	TRBV27	TRBJ2-2	TRBD2	TGTGCCAGCAGTGGGGGACTAGCGGGAGTTCCCGGGGAGCTGTTTTTT	CASSGGLAGVPGELFF
NA	TRBV27	TRBJ2-1	NA	TGTGCCAGCAGTTTTTCCGTGGGGGAGGTTTCCTACAATGAGCAGTTCTTC	CASSFSVGEVSYNEQFF
once	TRBV5-8	TRBJ2-5	NA	TGTGCCAGCAGCTTTGGCCAGAGCCAAGAGACCCAGTACTTC	CASSFGQSQETQYF
NA	TRBV4-3	TRBJ1-1	NA	TGCGCCAGCAGCCAAGAGCTAGGTCCCAGCGGCACTGAAGCTTTCTTT	CASSQELGPSGTEAFF
NA	TRBV27	TRBJ1-2	NA	TGTGCCAGCAGTTTTCGTCCCCGTCAACAGGGACCCTATGGCTACACCTTC	CASSFRPRQQGPYGYTF
NA	TRBV4-3	TRBJ2-7	TRBD1	TGCGCCAGCAGCCAAGAGTCCAGGACAGGGGGCCCCTACGAGCAGTACTTC	CASSQESRTGGPYEQYF
NA	TRBV7-9	TRBJ2-6	NA	TGTGCCAGCAGCTTAGCGGACACCTCTGGGGCCAACGTCCTGACTTTC	CASSLADTSGANVLTF
NA	TRBV5-1	TRBJ2-3	NA	TGCGCCAGCAGCTTGACCGTGAGGGGGAGGGCCACAGATACGCAGTATTTT	CASSLTVRGRATDTQYF
NA	TRBV27	TRBJ2-7	TRBD1	TGTGCCAGCAGTTTATCGGTCGGGACAGGGTCCTACGAGCAGTACTTC	CASSLSVGTGSYEQYF
NA	TRBV4-1	TRBJ2-7	TRBD2	TGCGCCAGCAGCCAAACCAGCGGGAGGGCCTACGAGCAGTACTTC	CASSQTSGRAYEQYF
NA	TRBV5-1	TRBJ2-7	NA	TGCGCCAGCAGCTTGGCCACTACCTACGAGCAGTACTTC	CASSLATTYEQYF
once	TRBV9	TRBJ2-3	NA	TGTGCCAGCAGCCCGAGTTCTGCCGATACGCAGTATTTT	CASSPSSADTQYF
NA	TRBV6-1	TRBJ2-7	NA	TGTGCCAGCAGTGAATTTACAGGGCCATTCTACGAGCAGTACTTC	CASSEFTGPFYEQYF
NA	TRBV10-3	TRBJ1-1	TRBD1	TGTGCCATCAGTCATTCGACAGGGGGGGACACTGAAGCTTTCTTT	CAISHSTGGDTEAFF
once	TRBV11-2	TRBJ2-7	NA	TGTGCCAGCAGCTTAGGGAATAGCCCCCCCTTTAACGAGCAGTACTTC	CASSLGNSPPFNEQYF
NA	TRBV13	TRBJ2-1	TRBD2	TGTGCCAGCAGCCTAGGACTAGCGGGATTTTATGAGCAGTTCTTC	CASSLGLAGFYEQFF
NA	TRBV6-5	TRBJ2-7	TRBD2	TGTGCCAGCAGTTCTAGCGGGACACCCTACGAGCAGTACTTC	CASSSSGTPYEQYF
NA	TRBV19	TRBJ2-7	TRBD1	TGTGCCAGTAGTAGGGACAGGGATGAACACGAGCAGTACTTC	CASSRDRDEHEQYF
NA	TRBV19	TRBJ1-2	TRBD1	TGTGCCAGTAGTACCCCGGGACAGGGAGTAGGAGGCTACACCTTC	CASSTPGQGVGGYTF
NA	TRBV9	TRBJ2-3	NA	TGTGCCAGCAGCGTAGTAGCGGCAGGAAGCACAGATACGCAGTATTTT	CASSVVAAGSTDTQYF
NA	TRBV7-8	TRBJ2-1	NA	TGTGCCAGCAGCTTCCCGGACTCGAACAATGAGCAGTTCTTC	CASSFPDSNNEQFF
NA	TRBV18	TRBJ2-2	NA	TGTGCCAGCTCACCCCGGGACGGCACCGGGGAGCTGTTTTTT	CASSPRDGTGELFF
once	TRBV27	TRBJ2-7	TRBD2	TGTGCCAGCAGTAAGGAGCCGGGACTAGCGGACTACGAGCAGTACTTC	CASSKEPGLADYEQYF
NA	TRBV7-6	TRBJ1-1	NA	TGTGCCAGCAGCTTATTGGGGGCGCGGGACACTGAAGCTTTCTTT	CASSLLGARDTEAFF
NA	TRBV20-1	TRBJ1-1	NA	TGCAGTGCCACCTACGGTGAAGCTTTCTTT	CSATYGEAFF
NA	TRBV29-1	TRBJ2-7	NA	TGCAGCGTGCGGGGTTCACCCTACGAGCAGTACTTC	CSVRGSPYEQYF
NA	TRBV14	TRBJ2-1	NA	TGTGCCAGCAGCCAAGAAGAACAGGAGCAGTTCTTC	CASSQEEQEQFF
NA	TRBV2	TRBJ2-1	TRBD2	TGTGCCAGCAGTAAGGGACTAGTTTCAAATGAGCAGTTCTTC	CASSKGLVSNEQFF
once	TRBV5-4	TRBJ1-1	TRBD1	TGTGCCAGCAGCTCCGACAGGGAGTACACTGAAGCTTTCTTT	CASSSDREYTEAFF
NA	TRBV11-2	TRBJ1-6	NA	TGTGCCAGCAGCTTAGATCAACCCCGGAATTCACCCCTCCACTTT	CASSLDQPRNSPLHF
NA	TRBV11-2	TRBJ2-7	TRBD2	TGTGCCAGCAGCCCCCGGGAGGGGGGTGTCAGTGCCTACGAGCAGTACTTC	CASSPREGGVSAYEQYF
few	TRBV27	TRBJ1-2	TRBD1	TGTGCCAGCAGTTTAGGACAGGGGGCCTTTGGCTACACCTTC	CASSLGQGAFGYTF
NA	TRBV28	TRBJ1-1	NA	TGTGCCAGCAGTTGGGTGTCCGAAGCTTTCTTT	CASSWVSEAFF
NA	TRBV7-2	TRBJ2-1	NA	TGTGCCAGCACCTGGGGGGGGCCAAATGAGCAGTTCTTC	CASTWGGPNEQFF
NA	TRBV11-2	TRBJ2-7	TRBD2	TGTGCCAGCAGCTCCTCAGCGGGAGCGTCCTACGAGCAGTACTTC	CASSSSAGASYEQYF
NA	TRBV9	TRBJ1-5	NA	TGTGCCAGCAGCGTTTCGGGAATTAGCAATCAGCCCCAGCATTTT	CASSVSGISNQPQHF
NA	TRBV19	TRBJ1-1	NA	TGTGCCAGTATACAGGGTCGGACTGAAGCTTTCTTT	CASIQGRTEAFF